Listed below are T cell receptor beta chains from one sample, sequenced in a study of shared clonotypes between healthy human individuals. Only in-frame clones appear in the TCRdb table, and some are missing; sequencing was by immunoSEQ multiplex PCR. This table has 2 million to 2.5 million clones, approximately 95% appearing once. The sequenced sample consisted of naive CD4+ T cells sorted from blood. These TCRs come from a man younger than 30 in good health. Each CDR3 is given with its conserved first and last residue. A D gene is named only where the DNA matches it firmly. Clone size, where shown, is once, few, many, or a class for clones that have expanded.

-	TRBJ1-1	TRBV10-3	TRBD1	CAIRQGFTEAFF	TGTGCCATACGACAGGGGTTCACTGAAGCTTTCTTT
-	TRBJ2-5	TRBV9	-	CASSVEGPGAAGGTQYF	TGTGCCAGCAGCGTAGAGGGCCCTGGAGCGGCCGGGGGGACCCAGTACTTC
-	TRBJ2-5	TRBV5-1	TRBD1	CASSNLPGTGAQETQYF	TGCGCCAGCAGCAACCTCCCAGGGACAGGGGCCCAAGAGACCCAGTACTTC
-	TRBJ2-7	TRBV28	TRBD1	CASIQTGISYEQYF	TGTGCCAGCATTCAGACAGGGATCTCCTACGAGCAGTACTTC
-	TRBJ1-4	TRBV5-4	-	CASSLGREEKLFF	TGTGCCAGCAGCTTAGGTAGAGAGGAAAAACTGTTTTTT
-	TRBJ2-3	TRBV28	TRBD2	CASSSPGLAGGDTQYF	TGTGCCAGCAGTTCACCCGGTTTAGCGGGGGGGGATACGCAGTATTTT
-	TRBJ1-2	TRBV7-3	-	CASRPDGNYGYTF	TGTGCCAGCAGACCGGACGGGAACTATGGCTACACCTTC
-	TRBJ1-1	TRBV5-4	-	CASSLEQGGTEAFF	TGTGCCAGCAGCTTGGAACAGGGCGGCACTGAAGCTTTCTTT
-	TRBJ1-6	TRBV4-1	-	CASSQEGSKSYNSPLHF	TGCGCCAGCAGCCAAGAGGGCAGCAAGTCCTATAATTCACCCCTCCACTTT
-	TRBJ1-5	TRBV7-6	-	CASSLGRGNQPQHF	TGTGCCAGCAGCTTAGGCAGGGGAAACCAGCCCCAGCATTTT
-	TRBJ2-1	TRBV2	-	CASKAARLDEQFF	TGTGCCAGCAAAGCCGCTAGGCTCGATGAGCAGTTCTTC
-	TRBJ2-2	TRBV18	-	CASSPRQGGTGELFF	TGTGCCAGCTCACCAAGGCAGGGAGGCACCGGGGAGCTGTTTTTT
-	TRBJ1-2	TRBV27	-	CASSLKSANYGYTF	TGTGCCAGCAGTTTAAAGTCAGCTAACTATGGCTACACCTTC
-	TRBJ2-2	TRBV6-6	-	CASSYEGLSRRELFF	TGTGCCAGCAGTTACGAAGGGCTGTCCCGCCGGGAGCTGTTTTTT
few	TRBJ1-4	TRBV18	-	CASSPGHWEKLFF	TGTGCCAGCTCACCAGGACACTGGGAAAAACTGTTTTTT
once	TRBJ1-5	TRBV2	-	CASNMKSGRGGQPQHF	TGTGCCAGCAACATGAAGTCGGGGCGAGGGGGTCAGCCCCAGCATTTT
-	TRBJ2-7	TRBV7-3	TRBD1	CASSLTAGQGSYEQYF	TGTGCCAGCAGCTTAACGGCGGGACAGGGGTCCTACGAGCAGTACTTC
-	TRBJ2-2	TRBV5-4	TRBD1	CASSLRTGGNTGELFF	TGTGCCAGCAGCCTACGGACAGGGGGCAACACCGGGGAGCTGTTTTTT
-	TRBJ1-2	TRBV19	-	CASSIDRWRANYGYTF	TGTGCCAGTAGTATCGACCGATGGCGAGCTAACTATGGCTACACCTTC
-	TRBJ1-6	TRBV25-1	-	CASSIVLGETPLHF	TGTGCCAGCAGTATTGTACTGGGGGAAACACCCCTCCACTTT
-	TRBJ1-2	TRBV11-2	TRBD1	CASSTRTGAYGYTF	TGTGCCAGCAGCACCCGAACAGGGGCCTATGGCTACACCTTC
-	TRBJ1-1	TRBV5-1	-	CASSFSLGRGTEAFF	TGCGCCAGCAGCTTTTCCTTGGGTAGGGGCACTGAAGCTTTCTTT
-	TRBJ2-7	TRBV27	TRBD1	CASRGQGAYEQYF	TGTGCCAGCAGGGGACAGGGGGCATACGAGCAGTACTTC
-	TRBJ2-1	TRBV27	-	CASSLRGLYNEQFF	TGTGCCAGCAGTTTACGTGGGCTCTACAATGAGCAGTTCTTC
-	TRBJ1-3	TRBV25-1	-	CASIPAGSGNTIYF	TGTGCGTCAATCCCCGCTGGCTCTGGAAACACCATATATTTT
-	TRBJ2-7	TRBV10-1	-	CASSQLLYEQYF	TGCGCCAGCTCCCAGCTCCTCTACGAGCAGTACTTC
-	TRBJ1-6	TRBV5-4	-	CASSFPGTLNSPLHF	TGTGCCAGCAGCTTCCCCGGGACACTTAATTCACCCCTCCACTTT
-	TRBJ2-1	TRBV5-4	-	CASSLARGQDNEQFF	TGTGCCAGCAGCTTGGCCAGGGGCCAAGACAATGAGCAGTTCTTC
-	TRBJ2-3	TRBV18	-	CASSPRQPSTDTQYF	TGTGCCAGCTCACCACGACAGCCTAGCACAGATACGCAGTATTTT
-	TRBJ2-7	TRBV18	-	CASSPVDSNYEQYF	TGTGCCAGCTCACCGGTGGACAGCAACTACGAGCAGTACTTC
-	TRBJ1-6	TRBV28	TRBD1	CASSLSRQGVHF	TGTGCCAGCAGTTTATCCCGACAGGGGGTCCACTTT
-	TRBJ2-7	TRBV6-5	-	CASSYDIRVGEQYF	TGTGCCAGCAGTTACGACATCCGGGTAGGGGAGCAGTACTTC
-	TRBJ1-1	TRBV7-9	-	CASSLKRSKDGRLNTEAFF	TGTGCCAGCAGCTTAAAGCGCTCGAAGGACGGCAGGTTGAACACTGAAGCTTTCTTT
-	TRBJ1-2	TRBV30	TRBD1	CAGSTGTGGHGYTF	TGTGCCGGATCAACCGGGACAGGGGGGCATGGCTACACCTTC
-	TRBJ1-2	TRBV5-1	-	CASSLIVEGRNYGYTF	TGCGCCAGCAGCTTGATCGTCGAGGGGAGGAACTATGGCTACACCTTC
once	TRBJ2-1	TRBV30	-	CAWSSPPGGFNEQFF	TGTGCCTGGAGTTCCCCCCCCGGCGGGTTTAATGAGCAGTTCTTC
-	TRBJ2-7	TRBV6-5	-	CASSRGMSYEQYF	TGTGCCAGCAGTCGTGGGATGTCCTACGAGCAGTACTTC
-	TRBJ1-3	TRBV28	-	CASSAQFSGNTIYF	TGTGCCAGCAGTGCACAGTTTTCTGGAAACACCATATATTTT
-	TRBJ1-2	TRBV6-5	-	CASSPDRLRGYGYTF	TGTGCCAGCAGTCCCGACCGCCTCAGGGGCTATGGCTACACCTTC
-	TRBJ1-3	TRBV18	TRBD1	CASSRIDRGRDRNTIYF	TGTGCCAGCTCACGGATAGACAGGGGGCGCGACAGAAACACCATATATTTT
-	TRBJ1-2	TRBV14	-	CASSRVGNRPSNYGYTF	TGTGCCAGCAGTCGTGTAGGAAACAGGCCCTCTAACTATGGCTACACCTTC
-	TRBJ1-3	TRBV9	-	CASSAGEIRSSGNTIYF	TGTGCCAGCAGCGCCGGCGAGATACGATCCTCTGGAAACACCATATATTTT
-	TRBJ2-5	TRBV19	TRBD1	CASSPGQGRETQYF	TGTGCCAGTAGTCCGGGACAGGGGAGAGAGACCCAGTACTTC
-	TRBJ1-6	TRBV10-3	-	CAIRGQPTNNSPLHF	TGTGCCATCAGGGGGCAGCCAACCAATAATTCACCCCTCCACTTT
-	TRBJ2-7	TRBV29-1	-	CSVSHRVDEQYF	TGCAGCGTTTCCCACAGGGTGGACGAGCAGTACTTC
once	TRBJ2-3	TRBV5-3	-	CARSEDTQYF	TGTGCCAGAAGCGAAGATACGCAGTATTTT
-	TRBJ1-1	TRBV9	-	CASRVAFF	TGTGCCAGTCGGGTGGCTTTCTTT
-	TRBJ1-2	TRBV6-5	-	CASSRAGLLYGYTF	TGTGCCAGCAGCCGGGCAGGGCTTCTATATGGCTACACCTTC
-	TRBJ2-7	TRBV18	TRBD1	CASRGQATYEQYF	TGTGCCAGCCGGGGACAGGCGACCTACGAGCAGTACTTC
-	TRBJ2-7	TRBV10-3	-	CAISRDEVYEQYF	TGTGCCATCAGCCGGGACGAGGTCTACGAGCAGTACTTC